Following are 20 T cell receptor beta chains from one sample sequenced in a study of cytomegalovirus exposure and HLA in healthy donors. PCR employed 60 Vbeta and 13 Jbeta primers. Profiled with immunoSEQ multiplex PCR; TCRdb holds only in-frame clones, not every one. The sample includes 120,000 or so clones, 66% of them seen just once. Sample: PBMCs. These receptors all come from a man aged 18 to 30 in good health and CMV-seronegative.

DNA of the CDR3: TGTGCCAGCAGCAGGGGGACTAGAACCTACAATGAGCAGTTCTTC. Its translation: CASSRGTRTYNEQFF. This sequence joins TRBV7-9 and TRBJ2-1; TRBD2 matches at 8 bases. V lost 5 bases to trimming and J lost 2 bases; unmatched junction nucleotides: 5. The CDR3 has 15 residues. Germline lookup yields CDR1 SEHNR and CDR2 FQNEAQ (reference sequence).

The CDR3 is CASSLVRDTQYF. CDR3 nucleotide sequence: TGTGCCAGCAGCTTAGTGAGGGATACGCAGTATTTT. The chain is built from TRBV7-6 and TRBJ2-3; no firm D call. Per the germline V gene, CDR1 is SGHVS and CDR2 is FNYEAQ. The CDR3 has 12 residues. Trimming took 1 base from V and 6 from J, leaving 5 bases between them.

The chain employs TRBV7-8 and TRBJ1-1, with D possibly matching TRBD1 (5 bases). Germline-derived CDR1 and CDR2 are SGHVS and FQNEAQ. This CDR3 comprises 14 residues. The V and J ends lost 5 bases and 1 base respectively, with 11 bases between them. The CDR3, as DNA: TGTGCCAGCAGCCTGGGGGGACCGAACACTGAAGCTTTCTTT. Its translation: CASSLGGPNTEAFF.

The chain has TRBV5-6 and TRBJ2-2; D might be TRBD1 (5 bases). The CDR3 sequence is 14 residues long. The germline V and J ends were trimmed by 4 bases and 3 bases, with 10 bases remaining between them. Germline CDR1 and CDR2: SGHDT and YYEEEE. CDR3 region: CASSTRTHTGELFF. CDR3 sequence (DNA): TGTGCCAGCAGCACCAGGACACACACCGGGGAGCTGTTTTTT.

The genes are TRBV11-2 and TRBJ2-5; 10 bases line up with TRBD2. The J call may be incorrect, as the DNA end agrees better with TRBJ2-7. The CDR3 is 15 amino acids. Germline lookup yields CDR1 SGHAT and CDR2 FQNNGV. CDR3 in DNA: TGTGCCAGCAGTCGGACTAGCGGAGCTTACTACGAGCAGTACTTC. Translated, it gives CASSRTSGAYYEQYF.

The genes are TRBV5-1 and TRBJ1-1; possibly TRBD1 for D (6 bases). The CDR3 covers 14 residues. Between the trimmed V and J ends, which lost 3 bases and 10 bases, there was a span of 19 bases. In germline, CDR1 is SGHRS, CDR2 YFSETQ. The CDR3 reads CASSSKTGALSAFF. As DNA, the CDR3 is TGCGCCAGCAGCTCTAAGACAGGCGCCCTTTCAGCTTTCTTT.

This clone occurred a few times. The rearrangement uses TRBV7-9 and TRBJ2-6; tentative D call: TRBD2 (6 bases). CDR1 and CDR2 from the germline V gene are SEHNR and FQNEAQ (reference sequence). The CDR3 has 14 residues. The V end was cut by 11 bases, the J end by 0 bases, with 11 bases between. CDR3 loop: CACGVNSGANVLTF. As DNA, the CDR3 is TGTGCCTGCGGGGTGAACTCTGGGGCCAACGTCCTGACTTTC.

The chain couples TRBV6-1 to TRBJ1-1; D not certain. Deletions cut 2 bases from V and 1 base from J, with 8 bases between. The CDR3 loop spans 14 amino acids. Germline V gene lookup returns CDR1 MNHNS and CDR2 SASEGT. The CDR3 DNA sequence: TGTGCCAGCAGTGAACGGTACAGGAACACTGAAGCTTTCTTT. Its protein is CASSERYRNTEAFF.

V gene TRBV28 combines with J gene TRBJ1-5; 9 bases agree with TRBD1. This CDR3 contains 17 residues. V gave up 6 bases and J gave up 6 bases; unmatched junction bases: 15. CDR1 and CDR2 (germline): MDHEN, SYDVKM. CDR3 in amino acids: CASRARFRDRATQPQHF. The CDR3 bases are TGTGCCAGCAGGGCTCGATTTAGGGACAGGGCAACTCAGCCCCAGCATTTT.

The CDR3 DNA follows: TGTGCCAGCAGCTTAGATCCAGGGGGCAATGAGCAGTTCTTC. Protein: CASSLDPGGNEQFF. This chain links TRBV11-2 with TRBJ2-1; 7 bases fit TRBD1. J was trimmed by 6 bases and V by 0 bases; bases with no gene match: 2. CDR3 length: 14 amino acids. Germline V gives CDR1 SGHAT, CDR2 FQNNGV.

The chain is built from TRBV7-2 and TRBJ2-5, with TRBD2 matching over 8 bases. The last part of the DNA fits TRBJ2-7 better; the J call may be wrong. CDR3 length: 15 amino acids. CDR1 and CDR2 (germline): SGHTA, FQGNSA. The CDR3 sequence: CASSLAAGALYEQYF. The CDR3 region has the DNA TGTGCCAGCAGCTTAGCAGCGGGGGCCCTCTACGAGCAGTACTTC.

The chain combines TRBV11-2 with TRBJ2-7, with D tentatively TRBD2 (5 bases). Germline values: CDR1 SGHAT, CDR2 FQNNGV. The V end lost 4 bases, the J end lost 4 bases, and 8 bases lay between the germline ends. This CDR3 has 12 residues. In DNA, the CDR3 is TGTGCCAGCAGCTCGGGGTGGTACGAGCAGTACTTC. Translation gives CASSSGWYEQYF. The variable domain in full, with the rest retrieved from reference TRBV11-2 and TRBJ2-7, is EAGVAQSPRYKIIEKRQSVAFWCNPISGHATLYWYQQILGQGPKLLIQFQNNGVVDDSQLPKDRFSAERLKGVDSTLKIQPAKLEDSAVYLCASSSGWYEQYFGPGTRLTVT.

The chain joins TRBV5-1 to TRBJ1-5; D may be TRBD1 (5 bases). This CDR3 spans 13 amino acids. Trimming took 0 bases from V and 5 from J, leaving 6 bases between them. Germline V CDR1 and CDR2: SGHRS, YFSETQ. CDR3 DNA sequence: TGCGCCAGCAGCTTGGCCAGGGATCAGCCCCAGCATTTT. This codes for CASSLARDQPQHF.

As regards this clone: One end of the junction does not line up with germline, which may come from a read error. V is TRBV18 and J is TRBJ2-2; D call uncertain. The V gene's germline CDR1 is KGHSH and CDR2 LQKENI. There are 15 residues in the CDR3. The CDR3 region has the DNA TGTGCCGGCTCACCACTTCCGGGTGGTTCCGGGGAGCTGTTTTTT. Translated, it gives CAGSPLPGGSGELFF.

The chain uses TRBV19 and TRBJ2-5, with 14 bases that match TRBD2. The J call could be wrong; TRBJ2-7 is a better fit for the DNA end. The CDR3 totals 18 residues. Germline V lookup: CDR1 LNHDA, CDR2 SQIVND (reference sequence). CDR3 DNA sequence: TGTGCCAGTAGTCCACCGGGACTAGCGGGAGTTGGTGCCAACGAGCAGTACTTC. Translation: CASSPPGLAGVGANEQYF.

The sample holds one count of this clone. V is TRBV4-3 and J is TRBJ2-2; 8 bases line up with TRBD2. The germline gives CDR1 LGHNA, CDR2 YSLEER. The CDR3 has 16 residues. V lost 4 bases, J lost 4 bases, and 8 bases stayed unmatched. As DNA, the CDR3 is TGCGCCAGCAGCCCAGGAAGTAGCGGGGTCACCGGGGAGCTGTTTTTT. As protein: CASSPGSSGVTGELFF.

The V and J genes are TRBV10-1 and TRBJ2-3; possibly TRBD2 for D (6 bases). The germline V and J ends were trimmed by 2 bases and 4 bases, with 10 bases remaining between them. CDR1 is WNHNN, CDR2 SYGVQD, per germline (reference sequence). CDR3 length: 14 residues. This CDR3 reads CASSEGGTPDTQYF. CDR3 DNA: TGCGCCAGCAGTGAGGGCGGGACCCCAGATACGCAGTATTTT.

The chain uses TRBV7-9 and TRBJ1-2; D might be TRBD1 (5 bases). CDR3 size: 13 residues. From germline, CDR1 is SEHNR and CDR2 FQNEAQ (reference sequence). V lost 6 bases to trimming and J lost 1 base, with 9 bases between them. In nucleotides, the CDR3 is TGTGCCAGCAGTTCAGGGTTTAACTATGGCTACACCTTC. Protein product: CASSSGFNYGYTF. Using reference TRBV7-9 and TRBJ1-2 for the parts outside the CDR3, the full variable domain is DTGVSQNPRHKITKRGQNVTFRCDPISEHNRLYWYRQTLGQGPEFLTYFQNEAQLEKSRLLSDRFSAERPKGSFSTLEIQRTEQGDSAMYLCASSSGFNYGYTFGSGTRLTVV.

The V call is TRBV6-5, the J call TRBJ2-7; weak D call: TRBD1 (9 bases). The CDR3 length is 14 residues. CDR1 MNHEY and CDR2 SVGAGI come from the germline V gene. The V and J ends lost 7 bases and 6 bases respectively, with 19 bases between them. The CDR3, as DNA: TGTGCCAGCACGGGGGGGGACAGGGTCCCCGAGCAGTACTTC. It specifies CASTGGDRVPEQYF.

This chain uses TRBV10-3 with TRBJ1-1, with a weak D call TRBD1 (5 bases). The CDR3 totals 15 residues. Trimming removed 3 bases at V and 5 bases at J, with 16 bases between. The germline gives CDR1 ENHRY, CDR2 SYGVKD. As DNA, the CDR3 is TGTGCCATCAGTGAAACGCTAGGGGCGGGGACTGAAGCTTTCTTT. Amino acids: CAISETLGAGTEAFF.